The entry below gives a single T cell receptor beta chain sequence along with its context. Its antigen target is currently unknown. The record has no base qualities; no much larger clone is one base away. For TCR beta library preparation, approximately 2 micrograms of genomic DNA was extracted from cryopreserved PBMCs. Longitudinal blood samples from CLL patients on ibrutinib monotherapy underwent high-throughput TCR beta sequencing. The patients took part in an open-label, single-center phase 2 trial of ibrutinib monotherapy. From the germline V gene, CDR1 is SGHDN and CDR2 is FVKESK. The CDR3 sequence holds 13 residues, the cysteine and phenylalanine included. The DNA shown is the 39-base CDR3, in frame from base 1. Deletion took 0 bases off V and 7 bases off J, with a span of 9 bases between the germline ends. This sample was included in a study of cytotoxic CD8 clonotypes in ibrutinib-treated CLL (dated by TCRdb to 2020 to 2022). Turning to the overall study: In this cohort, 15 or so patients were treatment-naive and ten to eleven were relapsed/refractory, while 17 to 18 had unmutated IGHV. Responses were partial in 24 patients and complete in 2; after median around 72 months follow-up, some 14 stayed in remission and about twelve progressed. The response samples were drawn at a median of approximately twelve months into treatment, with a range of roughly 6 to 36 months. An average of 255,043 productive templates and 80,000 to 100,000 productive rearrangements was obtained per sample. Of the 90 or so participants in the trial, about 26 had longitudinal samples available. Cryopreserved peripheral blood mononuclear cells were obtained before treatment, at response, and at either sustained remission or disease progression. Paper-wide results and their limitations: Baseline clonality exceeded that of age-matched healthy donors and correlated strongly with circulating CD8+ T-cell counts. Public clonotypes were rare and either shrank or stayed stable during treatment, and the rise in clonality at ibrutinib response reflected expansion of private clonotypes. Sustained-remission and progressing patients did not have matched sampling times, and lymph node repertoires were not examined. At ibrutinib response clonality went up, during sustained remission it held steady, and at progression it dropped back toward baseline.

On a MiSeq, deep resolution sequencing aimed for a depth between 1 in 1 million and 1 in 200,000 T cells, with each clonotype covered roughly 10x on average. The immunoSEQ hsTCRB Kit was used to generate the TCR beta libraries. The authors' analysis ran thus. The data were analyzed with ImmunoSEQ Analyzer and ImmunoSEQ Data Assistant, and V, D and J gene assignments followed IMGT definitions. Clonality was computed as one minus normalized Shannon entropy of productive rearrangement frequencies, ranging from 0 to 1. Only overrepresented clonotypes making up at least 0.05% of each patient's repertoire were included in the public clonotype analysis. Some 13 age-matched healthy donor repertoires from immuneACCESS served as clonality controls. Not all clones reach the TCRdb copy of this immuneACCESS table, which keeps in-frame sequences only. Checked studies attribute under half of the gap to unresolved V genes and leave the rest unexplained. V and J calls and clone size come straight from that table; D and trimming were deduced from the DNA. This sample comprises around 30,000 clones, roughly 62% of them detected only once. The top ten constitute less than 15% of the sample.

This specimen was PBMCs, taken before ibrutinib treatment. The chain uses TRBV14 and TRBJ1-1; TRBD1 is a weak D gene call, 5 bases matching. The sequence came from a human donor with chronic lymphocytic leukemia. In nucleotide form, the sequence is TGTGCCAGCAGCCAAGATGTGGGGGATGAAGCTTTCTTT. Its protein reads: CASSQDVGDEAFF.